This T cell receptor beta chain derives from a study of cytomegalovirus exposure and HLA in healthy donors. Study-wide results and caveats: The study reported that TCR beta sequences accurately predicted HLA-A and HLA-B alleles in most subjects. Whilst most TCR sequences proved rare, a subset of public TCRs occurred across many donors. Previously analyzed data showed that most TCR beta V segments were productive at a frequency of about 90% or about 30%. The authors judged a highly shared variant cluster likely a sequencing artifact.

Sample share makes this clone medium-sized. What it binds is not known. V shed 6 bases and J 6 bases; nucleotides not matched to a gene: 13. The CDR3 spans 15 residues. The V gene's germline CDR1 is MNHEY and CDR2 SVGAGI. The primer mix had 60 Vbeta and 13 Jbeta primers. Assay: immunoSEQ multiplex PCR; the TCRdb copy retains only in-frame clones and omits some. Among about 120,000 clones listed, 70% to 85% were seen once. Sequencing was done on a sample of PBMCs. The clonotype was recovered from a woman younger than 30 in good health and CMV-seronegative. V and J are TRBV6-5 and TRBJ1-2, with 7 bases fitting TRBD1. CDR3 sequence: CASSTRTGTADGYTF. DNA of the CDR3: TGTGCCAGCAGCACCCGGACCGGGACAGCGGATGGCTACACCTTC.